The clone carrying this T cell receptor (beta chain) appeared a few times. Sequenced by immunoSEQ multiplex PCR; TCRdb stores in-frame clones only, minus some. Found here are over 150,000 clones, 84% of them singletons; the top ten hold 7.5%. The study recruited people aged about 18 to 95 years across approximately 25 US areas. The data are from a study of blood T cell repertoires in COVID-19. CDR3 size: 14 residues. Trimming removed 4 bases from V and 2 bases from J, with 11 bases in between. Germline CDR1 LGHNA, CDR2 YNFKEQ. V is TRBV4-2 and J is TRBJ1-1; D uncertain. Input material: PBMCs or T cells enriched from blood (not recorded which). The origin of this receptor is a man between 40 and 49 years old who had recovered from COVID-19. CDR3 bases: TGTGCCAGCAGCCTTGAGCTGCGAAACACTGAAGCTTTCTTT. Translating gives CASSLELRNTEAFF.